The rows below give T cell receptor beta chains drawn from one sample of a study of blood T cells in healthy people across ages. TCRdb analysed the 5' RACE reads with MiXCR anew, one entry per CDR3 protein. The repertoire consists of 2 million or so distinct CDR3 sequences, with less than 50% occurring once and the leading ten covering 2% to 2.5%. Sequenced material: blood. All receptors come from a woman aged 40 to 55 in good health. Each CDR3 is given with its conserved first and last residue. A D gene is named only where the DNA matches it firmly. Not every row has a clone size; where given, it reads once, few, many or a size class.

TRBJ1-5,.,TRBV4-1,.,TGCGCCAGCAGCCAAGAGCGGGGGATCAATCAGCCCCAGCATTTT,CASSQERGINQPQHF
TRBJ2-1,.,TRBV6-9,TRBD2,TGTGCCAGCAGTTGGGCGGGACGACTAGCGGGGGACAATGAGCAGTTCTTC,CASSWAGRLAGDNEQFF
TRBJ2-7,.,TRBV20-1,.,TGCAGTGCTAGAGGGTCAGGGCCCCCCTACGAGCAGTACTTC,CSARGSGPPYEQYF
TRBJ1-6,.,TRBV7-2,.,TGTGCCAGCAGCAATACAGGGCGAAATTCACCCCTCCACTTT,CASSNTGRNSPLHF
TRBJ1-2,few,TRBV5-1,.,TGCGCCAGCAGCTTGGGGATCCAAGGAGGAGGCTATGGCTACACCTTC,CASSLGIQGGGYGYTF
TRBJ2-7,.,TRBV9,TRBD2,TGTGCCAGCAGCCCTCGCGGGGGAGCCAACTACGAGCAGTACTTC,CASSPRGGANYEQYF
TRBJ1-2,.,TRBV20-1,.,TGCAGCGCTAGAAGTTTCTACACCTTC,CSARSFYTF
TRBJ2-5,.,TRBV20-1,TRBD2,TGCAGTGCTAGAGACCCTTTACTAGCGGGGGGGCCCGGGGAGACCCAGTACTTC,CSARDPLLAGGPGETQYF
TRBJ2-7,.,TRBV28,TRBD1,TGTGCCAACCAGAAAGGGGGCGCATCCCACGAGCAGTACTTC,CANQKGGASHEQYF
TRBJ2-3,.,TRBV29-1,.,TGCAGCGTTGAGCGGGGAGTGGATACGCAGTATTTT,CSVERGVDTQYF
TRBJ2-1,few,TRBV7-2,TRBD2,TGTGCCAGCAGCTTTCTGGCGGGGGGGTTCCGTTACAATGAGCGGTTCTTC,CASSFLAGGFRYNERFF
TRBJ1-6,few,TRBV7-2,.,TGTGCCAGCAGCTTAGCATCGCTGGGTGAGGGATCACCCCTCCACTTT,CASSLASLGEGSPLHF
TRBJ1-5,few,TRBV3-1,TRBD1,TGTGCCAGCAGCCAAGGGGGGGACAGGGCGCAGCCCCAGCATTTT,CASSQGGDRAQPQHF
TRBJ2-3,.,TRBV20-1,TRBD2,TGCAGTGCTAGAGATCGGGAGGGGCCAGACACGCAGTATTTT,CSARDREGPDTQYF
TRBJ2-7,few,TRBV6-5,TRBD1,TGTGCCAGTTCCAGGACAGGGGAATACGAGCAGTACTTC,CASSRTGEYEQYF
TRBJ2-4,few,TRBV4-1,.,TGCGCCAGCAGCCTAGACAGTAATGCCAAAAACATTCAGTACTTC,CASSLDSNAKNIQYF
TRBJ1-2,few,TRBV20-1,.,TGCAGTGCTACGAATGCCGCTAACTATGGCTACACCTTC,CSATNAANYGYTF
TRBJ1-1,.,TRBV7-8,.,TGTGCCAGCAGCTTAGCTATACAGACTGAAGCTTTCTTT,CASSLAIQTEAFF
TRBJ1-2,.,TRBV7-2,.,TGTGCCAGCAGCTTAGCGGTGTCTAACCGAGGCTACACCTTC,CASSLAVSNRGYTF
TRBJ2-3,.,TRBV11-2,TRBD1,TGTGCCAGCAGCGGGACAGGGTACACAGATACGCAGTATTTT,CASSGTGYTDTQYF
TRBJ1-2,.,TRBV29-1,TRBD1,TGCAGCGTTCTCTCCTTTAGACAGGGCGAAAACTATGGCTACACCTTC,CSVLSFRQGENYGYTF
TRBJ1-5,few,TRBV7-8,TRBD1,TGTGCCAGCAGCTTATATCCCGACAGGGGAGGAGATCAGCCCCAGCATTTT,CASSLYPDRGGDQPQHF
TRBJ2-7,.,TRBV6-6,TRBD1,TGTGCCAGCAGTTCCAAACCGGACAGGGGAAGCGAGCAGTACTTC,CASSSKPDRGSEQYF
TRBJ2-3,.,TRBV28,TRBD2,TGTGCCAGCAGTCTAGCGGGGGCCCAATCAGATACGCAGTATTTT,CASSLAGAQSDTQYF
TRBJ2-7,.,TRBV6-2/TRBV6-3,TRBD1,TGTGCCAGCAGCTCCCGTGACCCGGGACAGGTTCTCTACGAGCAGTACTTC,CASSSRDPGQVLYEQYF
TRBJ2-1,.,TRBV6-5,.,TGTGCCAGCAGTAATGAAGGGTGGCAGTTCTTC,CASSNEGWQFF
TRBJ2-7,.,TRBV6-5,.,TGTGCCAGCAGTTTTGGTGGGGGGTCAGGGCTTCCCTACGAGCAGTACTTC,CASSFGGGSGLPYEQYF
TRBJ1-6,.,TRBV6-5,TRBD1,TGTGCCAGCAGCCTAAAGGGGGACAGGGGGAATTCACCCCTCCACTTT,CASSLKGDRGNSPLHF
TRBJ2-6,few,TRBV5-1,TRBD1,TGCGCCAGCAGCTTGGGACAGGGAGTTTCTGGGGCCAACGTCCTGACTTTC,CASSLGQGVSGANVLTF
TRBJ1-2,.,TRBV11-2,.,TGTGCCAGCAGCCTAGGGTGGGGTGGCTACACCTTC,CASSLGWGGYTF
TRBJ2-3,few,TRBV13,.,TGTGCCAGCAGCTTAGCCCGACGAGTCTCCCCAGATACGCAGTATTTT,CASSLARRVSPDTQYF
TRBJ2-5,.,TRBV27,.,TGTGCCAGCGGTGTACCTCAAGAGACCCAGTACTTC,CASGVPQETQYF
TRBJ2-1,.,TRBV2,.,TGTGCCAGCAACAAATTACTAGGGAATGAGCAGTTCTTC,CASNKLLGNEQFF
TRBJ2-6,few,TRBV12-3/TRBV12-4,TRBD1,TGTGCCAGCAGCGAGGGGGACAGTGGGTCCTCTGGGGCCAACGTCCTGACTTTC,CASSEGDSGSSGANVLTF
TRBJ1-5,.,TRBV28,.,TGTGCCAGCACCACCCCAGGGAGCAATCAGCCCCAGCATTTT,CASTTPGSNQPQHF